Below, one T cell receptor beta chain is given with its context. The antigen remains unidentified. These data originate in a study of CD8+CD57+ T cells in acquired aplastic anemia. Notes on the study in general: With respect to CD8+ Simpson's diversity, patients and controls did not differ significantly. Patients and controls turned out to have twenty-nine CD8+ CDR3 sequences in common.

CDR3 and TCR beta VDJ profiling relied on genomic DNA as the template. TCRdb called the reads again in MiXCR, with one record for every CDR3 protein. The table includes roughly 170,000 distinct CDR3 sequences, under 75% detected once. The V and J ends lost 2 bases and 9 bases respectively, with 18 bases between them. Germline lookup yields CDR1 SGHVS and CDR2 FQNEAQ. The CDR3 has 15 residues. The chain carries TRBV7-8 and TRBJ2-3; D possibly matches TRBD1 or TRBD2 (5 bases each). Sequenced sample: sorted CD4+, CD8+, or CD8+CD57+ T cells (not recorded which) from PBMCs. This clonotype was sampled from a human donor in good health. The CDR3 nucleotides read TGTGCCAGCAGCTTACAGGAAGGGGACGAAACAACGCAGTATTTT. Translation: CASSLQEGDETTQYF.